The present entry profiles one T cell receptor (beta chain) with its context. Excluded were patients having autoimmune disease history or systemic immunosuppression. The sample is drawn from a study of OX40 agonist ivuxolimab in advanced cancers. Some clones are missing from TCRdb's copy, which holds only in-frame ones; the method was immunoSEQ multiplex PCR. The sample contains roughly 42,000 clones, around 86% of which appear only once. CDR1 and CDR2 (germline): MDHEN, SYDVKM. With 4 bases removed from V and 2 bases from J, the gap between germline ends came to 7 bases. This CDR3 contains 13 residues.

The TCR sequence derives from an adult with an advanced solid tumor such as melanoma, head and neck, liver or kidney cancer. The rearrangement links TRBV28 to TRBJ2-3, with D uncertain. The source was CD4+ or CD8+ T cells sorted from blood, collected in a trial of the OX40 agonist ivuxolimab. The CDR3 sequence: CASSYGYTDTQYF. For the CDR3, the DNA is TGTGCCAGCAGTTACGGCTACACAGATACGCAGTATTTT.